This is a list of T cell receptor beta chains from one sample in a study of T-cell reconstitution after alpha-beta-depleted transplantation in children. TCRdb reanalysed the PCR reads using MiXCR and keeps one entry per CDR3 protein. The sample includes about 98,000 distinct CDR3 sequences, 20% to 30% of them seen just once. The sequenced sample was PBMCs, obtained before TCRalphabeta/CD19-depleted stem cell transplant. These TCRs come from a boy aged 2 to 10 with acute lymphoblastic leukemia, due to receive a stem cell transplant. Both conserved end residues are part of each CDR3. The order of the fields is CDR3 protein, CDR3 DNA, J gene, clone size, D gene, V gene. D genes are given only for firm matches. The size of a clone is reported for some rows only, either as once, few or many, or as a class for expanded clones.

CDR3 protein: CASSRVRGNTEAFF; CDR3 DNA: TGTGCCAGCAGCCGAGTCCGGGGAAACACTGAAGCTTTCTTT; J gene: TRBJ1-1; clone size: few; D gene: .; V gene: TRBV14
CDR3 protein: CASSQLGRASGGGNEQYF; CDR3 DNA: TGCGCCAGCAGCCAATTGGGCCGGGCTAGCGGAGGGGGGAACGAGCAGTACTTC; J gene: TRBJ2-7; clone size: few; D gene: .; V gene: TRBV4-1
CDR3 protein: CASGEAVETQYF; CDR3 DNA: TGCGCCAGCGGAGAGGCAGTTGAGACCCAGTACTTC; J gene: TRBJ2-5; clone size: .; D gene: .; V gene: TRBV10-2
CDR3 protein: CASSSGTGSVQETQYF; CDR3 DNA: TGTGCCAGCAGCTCCGGGACAGGGAGTGTTCAAGAGACCCAGTACTTC; J gene: TRBJ2-5; clone size: once; D gene: TRBD1; V gene: TRBV7-9
CDR3 protein: CASSVGSGTTDTQYF; CDR3 DNA: TGTGCCAGCAGCGTAGGTAGCGGTACTACAGATACGCAGTATTTT; J gene: TRBJ2-3; clone size: .; D gene: .; V gene: TRBV9
CDR3 protein: CASSRGRVQETQYF; CDR3 DNA: TGTGCCAGCAGCCGGGGGAGGGTCCAAGAGACCCAGTACTTC; J gene: TRBJ2-5; clone size: .; D gene: TRBD2; V gene: TRBV7-8
CDR3 protein: CASSSGHKKAFF; CDR3 DNA: TGTGCCAGCAGTTCGGGACATAAAAAAGCTTTCTTT; J gene: TRBJ1-1; clone size: .; D gene: .; V gene: TRBV28
CDR3 protein: CASSFTTSGGLTYEQYF; CDR3 DNA: TGTGCCAGCAGCTTCACTACTAGCGGAGGATTAACCTACGAGCAGTACTTC; J gene: TRBJ2-7; clone size: few; D gene: TRBD2; V gene: TRBV7-9
CDR3 protein: CASSLDRGDTQYF; CDR3 DNA: TGTGCCAGCAGCTTAGATCGAGGAGATACGCAGTATTTT; J gene: TRBJ2-3; clone size: few; D gene: .; V gene: TRBV11-2
CDR3 protein: CASSPQVLRPSTYEQYF; CDR3 DNA: TGCGCCAGCAGCCCACAAGTTTTAAGGCCCAGCACCTACGAGCAGTACTTC; J gene: TRBJ2-7; clone size: .; D gene: .; V gene: TRBV4-1
CDR3 protein: CSGDPGNEQFF; CDR3 DNA: TGCAGCGGGGACCCAGGCAATGAGCAGTTCTTC; J gene: TRBJ2-1; clone size: .; D gene: .; V gene: TRBV29-1
CDR3 protein: CASRGTASSNQPQHF; CDR3 DNA: TGTGCCAGCAGAGGGACAGCCAGTAGCAATCAGCCCCAGCATTTT; J gene: TRBJ1-5; clone size: few; D gene: TRBD1; V gene: TRBV28
CDR3 protein: CASSLDRDQPQHF; CDR3 DNA: TGTGCCAGCAGCTTGGACAGGGATCAGCCCCAGCATTTT; J gene: TRBJ1-5; clone size: .; D gene: .; V gene: TRBV5-8
CDR3 protein: CASSSPRERRGLVRETQYF; CDR3 DNA: TGTGCCAGCAGCTCTCCTAGGGAGCGGAGGGGCCTCGTGCGAGAGACCCAGTACTTC; J gene: TRBJ2-5; clone size: few; D gene: .; V gene: TRBV5-6
CDR3 protein: CASSSWPRGAYNEQFF; CDR3 DNA: TGTGCCAGCAGCTCGTGGCCGAGGGGGGCCTACAATGAGCAGTTCTTC; J gene: TRBJ2-1; clone size: few; D gene: .; V gene: TRBV5-6
CDR3 protein: CASSQDPSGRFSGANVLTF; CDR3 DNA: TGCGCCAGCAGCCAAGACCCTAGCGGACGTTTCTCTGGGGCCAACGTCCTGACTTTC; J gene: TRBJ2-6; clone size: .; D gene: TRBD2; V gene: TRBV4-3
CDR3 protein: CAIQKQGSYEQYF; CDR3 DNA: TGTGCCATCCAGAAACAGGGCTCCTACGAGCAGTACTTC; J gene: TRBJ2-7; clone size: many; D gene: .; V gene: TRBV28
CDR3 protein: CASSFTWNNIQYF; CDR3 DNA: TGTGCCAGCAGTTTCACATGGAATAACATTCAGTACTTC; J gene: TRBJ2-4; clone size: few; D gene: .; V gene: TRBV28
CDR3 protein: CASSFGRGAYEQYF; CDR3 DNA: TGTGCCAGCTCATTTGGTCGAGGGGCCTACGAGCAGTACTTC; J gene: TRBJ2-7; clone size: .; D gene: .; V gene: TRBV2
CDR3 protein: CASSSGLAGAPNGEQYF; CDR3 DNA: TGCGCCAGCAGCTCCGGACTAGCGGGAGCCCCGAATGGGGAGCAGTACTTC; J gene: TRBJ2-7; clone size: .; D gene: TRBD2; V gene: TRBV5-1
CDR3 protein: CASSLAYSGGAFEQYF; CDR3 DNA: TGCGCCAGCAGCTTGGCCTATAGCGGAGGGGCCTTTGAGCAGTACTTC; J gene: TRBJ2-7; clone size: .; D gene: .; V gene: TRBV5-1
CDR3 protein: CASTQKRGFQPQHF; CDR3 DNA: TGTGCCAGCACTCAGAAAAGGGGTTTTCAGCCCCAGCATTTT; J gene: TRBJ1-5; clone size: .; D gene: .; V gene: TRBV12-3/TRBV12-4
CDR3 protein: CASSFRASGGLETQYF; CDR3 DNA: TGTGCCAGCAGCTTTCGGGCTAGCGGAGGTCTAGAGACCCAGTACTTC; J gene: TRBJ2-5; clone size: .; D gene: TRBD2; V gene: TRBV7-9
CDR3 protein: CASSLDPRGYQNTEAFF; CDR3 DNA: TGCGCCAGCAGCTTGGACCCCAGGGGTTATCAGAACACTGAAGCTTTCTTT; J gene: TRBJ1-1; clone size: few; D gene: .; V gene: TRBV5-1
CDR3 protein: CASSLGSSGIGRSYNEQFF; CDR3 DNA: TGCGCCAGCAGCTTGGGGTCAAGCGGTATAGGAAGGTCCTACAATGAGCAGTTCTTC; J gene: TRBJ2-1; clone size: few; D gene: .; V gene: TRBV5-1
CDR3 protein: CAISEVQTRNTGELFF; CDR3 DNA: TGTGCCATCAGTGAGGTCCAGACCCGGAACACCGGGGAGCTGTTTTTT; J gene: TRBJ2-2; clone size: .; D gene: .; V gene: TRBV10-3
CDR3 protein: CSARDRGQGVRNTEAFF; CDR3 DNA: TGCAGTGCTAGAGATCGAGGACAGGGGGTGCGGAACACTGAAGCTTTCTTT; J gene: TRBJ1-1; clone size: few; D gene: TRBD1; V gene: TRBV20-1
CDR3 protein: CASKGTSGGNEQFF; CDR3 DNA: TGTGCCAGCAAAGGGACTAGCGGTGGAAATGAGCAGTTCTTC; J gene: TRBJ2-1; clone size: .; D gene: TRBD2; V gene: TRBV28
CDR3 protein: CASSGGGALNEQFF; CDR3 DNA: TGTGCCAGCAGTGGTGGAGGGGCGTTAAATGAGCAGTTCTTC; J gene: TRBJ2-1; clone size: .; D gene: .; V gene: TRBV28
CDR3 protein: CASSGYGSGTYNEQFF; CDR3 DNA: TGTGCCAGCAGCGGTTACGGGAGTGGCACCTACAATGAGCAGTTCTTC; J gene: TRBJ2-1; clone size: .; D gene: .; V gene: TRBV7-2
CDR3 protein: CASSESSYNEQFF; CDR3 DNA: TGTGCCAGCAGTGAGAGCTCCTACAATGAGCAGTTCTTC; J gene: TRBJ2-1; clone size: many; D gene: .; V gene: TRBV7-3
CDR3 protein: CSAGGNEQYF; CDR3 DNA: TGCAGTGCTGGGGGTAACGAGCAGTACTTC; J gene: TRBJ2-7; clone size: .; D gene: .; V gene: TRBV20-1
CDR3 protein: CASSQVTGGDTGELFF; CDR3 DNA: TGCGCCAGCAGCCAAGTCACGGGAGGAGATACCGGGGAGCTGTTTTTT; J gene: TRBJ2-2; clone size: .; D gene: TRBD2; V gene: TRBV4-3
CDR3 protein: CAWTRTAHGGEQFF; CDR3 DNA: TGTGCCTGGACGAGGACAGCCCATGGGGGTGAGCAGTTCTTC; J gene: TRBJ2-1; clone size: .; D gene: .; V gene: TRBV30
CDR3 protein: CASSHGVPGLAGGDTQYF; CDR3 DNA: TGCGCCAGCAGCCATGGGGTACCGGGACTAGCGGGAGGAGATACGCAGTATTTT; J gene: TRBJ2-3; clone size: .; D gene: TRBD2; V gene: TRBV4-3
CDR3 protein: CASSTAGLAGAQYF; CDR3 DNA: TGTGCCAGCAGTACCGCCGGGCTAGCGGGGGCGCAGTACTTC; J gene: TRBJ2-4; clone size: few; D gene: TRBD2; V gene: TRBV12-3/TRBV12-4
CDR3 protein: CASSLKGGPYEQYF; CDR3 DNA: TGTGCCAGCAGCTTAAAAGGGGGCCCCTACGAGCAGTACTTC; J gene: TRBJ2-7; clone size: .; D gene: TRBD1; V gene: TRBV7-9
CDR3 protein: CASSPGLAEGGAGELFF; CDR3 DNA: TGTGCCAGCAGTCCGGGACTAGCGGAGGGGGGGGCCGGGGAGCTGTTTTTT; J gene: TRBJ2-2; clone size: .; D gene: TRBD2; V gene: TRBV25-1
CDR3 protein: CSARDPRTGGEQYF; CDR3 DNA: TGCAGTGCTAGAGATCCCCGCACAGGGGGCGAGCAGTACTTC; J gene: TRBJ2-7; clone size: .; D gene: TRBD1; V gene: TRBV20-1
CDR3 protein: CATSDSGTRGYTF; CDR3 DNA: TGTGCCACCAGTGACTCCGGGACGCGTGGCTACACCTTC; J gene: TRBJ1-2; clone size: .; D gene: .; V gene: TRBV24-1
CDR3 protein: CASSYLGGATGELFF; CDR3 DNA: TGTGCCAGCAGTTATTTGGGGGGGGCCACCGGGGAGCTGTTTTTT; J gene: TRBJ2-2; clone size: .; D gene: .; V gene: TRBV27
CDR3 protein: CASSLTSGSQNEQFF; CDR3 DNA: TGTGCCAGCAGCTTAACCTCGGGTAGCCAGAATGAGCAGTTCTTC; J gene: TRBJ2-1; clone size: .; D gene: .; V gene: TRBV7-2
CDR3 protein: CAASDRGRGEQYF; CDR3 DNA: TGTGCCGCGTCGGACAGGGGGCGAGGCGAGCAGTACTTC; J gene: TRBJ2-7; clone size: few; D gene: TRBD1; V gene: TRBV10-3
CDR3 protein: CASSLVGHESYEQYF; CDR3 DNA: TGTGCCAGCAGCTTAGTCGGACACGAGTCCTACGAGCAGTACTTC; J gene: TRBJ2-7; clone size: many; D gene: .; V gene: TRBV5-6
CDR3 protein: CASSYGAEGYNEQFF; CDR3 DNA: TGTGCCAGCAGTTACGGCGCGGAGGGGTACAATGAGCAGTTCTTC; J gene: TRBJ2-1; clone size: many; D gene: .; V gene: TRBV6-2/TRBV6-3
CDR3 protein: CASSAEWGTDTQYF; CDR3 DNA: TGTGCCAGCAGCGCGGAGTGGGGCACAGATACGCAGTATTTT; J gene: TRBJ2-3; clone size: .; D gene: .; V gene: TRBV9
CDR3 protein: CASSLGLAETGELFF; CDR3 DNA: TGTGCCAGCAGCCTGGGACTAGCGGAGACCGGGGAGCTGTTTTTT; J gene: TRBJ2-2; clone size: few; D gene: TRBD2; V gene: TRBV12-3/TRBV12-4
CDR3 protein: CASSRTGDGGYTF; CDR3 DNA: TGTGCCAGCAGCCGGACAGGGGATGGTGGCTACACCTTC; J gene: TRBJ1-2; clone size: .; D gene: TRBD1; V gene: TRBV6-2/TRBV6-3